What follows describes a single TCR beta chain. Its antigen is not identified. CDR1 is MNHEY and CDR2 is SMNVEV in the germline V gene (reference sequence). The CDR3 contains 14 residues. Trimming took off 7 bases at V and 5 bases at J, with 15 bases between the two ends. These data originate in a study of post-analysis software for immune sequencing data. Whole-study results and caveats: A handful of TRBV segments were significantly more frequent in patients than in controls. TRBV5-6, TRBV5-1 and TRBV20-1 were among these segments.

Presence of unique molecular identifiers characterized the TCR beta cDNA libraries. From the PCR reads, TCRdb called clonotypes with MiXCR, one entry per CDR3 protein. This table has roughly 800,000 distinct CDR3 sequences, 30% appearing once. This TCR derives from a girl aged 5-17 years with multiple sclerosis. The chain recombines TRBV27 with TRBJ2-1; maybe TRBD2 (6 bases). The sequencing sample was made of blood. CDR3 residues: CASTAGTSNNEQFF. The CDR3 DNA follows: TGTGCCAGCACGGCGGGAACGTCCAACAATGAGCAGTTCTTC.